This T cell receptor beta chain was retrieved from a study of cytomegalovirus exposure and HLA in healthy donors. This clone was counted between two and nine times. Its antigen is still unknown. Other nucleotide sequences from this sample produce the same CDR3. V gave up 0 bases and J gave up 4 bases, with 10 bases separating them. This CDR3 region has 14 residues. Germline assignment: CDR1 SGHNT and CDR2 YYREEE (reference sequence). Overall study results and limits: Earlier findings revealed that most TCR beta V segments proved productive either about 87% or about 30% of the time. Later work showed greater clonal expansion in HLA-associated TCR beta chains than in equally common others. Overall, approximately 150 TCR beta chains were annotated as cytomegalovirus-associated. TRBV6-2, TRBV6-3 and some other V segments were excluded as indistinguishable.

A multiplex PCR was run with 60 Vbeta primers and 13 Jbeta primers. Produced via immunoSEQ multiplex PCR; TCRdb's table is partial and in-frame only. The sample consists of around 200,000 clones, 80% of them appearing once. The chain has TRBV5-4 and TRBJ2-5, with D possibly being TRBD2 (6 bases). Sequenced sample: PBMCs. The source of this sequence is a man in his forties in good health and CMV-seropositive. The CDR3 DNA is TGTGCCAGCAGCTTGGAACGGGGAGGAGAGACCCAGTACTTC. This gives the protein CASSLERGGETQYF.